These 26 T cell receptor beta chains share one sample of origin, sequenced in a study of cytomegalovirus exposure and HLA in healthy donors (dated by TCRdb to the late 2010s). The receptor library was made with the immunoSEQ multiplex PCR assay. TCRdb mirrors the immuneACCESS table, restricted to in-frame sequences. Some clones are absent from its copies; in checked studies, under half trace to an unresolved V gene, and the reason for the others is unknown. This sample lists fewer than 70,000 clones; roughly 94% were detected once. The ten largest make up approximately 6.4% of the sample. The sequencing sample was made of PBMCs. These TCRs come from a woman between 18 and 29 years old in good health and CMV-seropositive.

The chain couples TRBV4-1 to TRBJ2-7; possibly TRBD1 for D (5 bases). Looked up from germline, CDR1 is MGHRA and CDR2 is YSYEKL. Between the trimmed V and J ends, which lost 4 bases and 2 bases, there was a span of 9 bases. This CDR3 spans 13 amino acids. The CDR3 loop reads CASSLQETYEQYF. The CDR3 nucleotides are TGCGCCAGCAGCCTACAGGAGACCTACGAGCAGTACTTC.

The chain carries TRBV2 and TRBJ1-4; D possibly corresponds to TRBD1 (6 bases). The V end lost 5 bases, the J end lost 0 bases, and 10 bases lay between the germline ends. The CDR3 runs 15 residues. CDR1 is SNHLY and CDR2 is FYNNEI in the germline V gene. The CDR3, as DNA: TGTGCCAGCAGTCCTCAGGGGTCAACTAATGAAAAACTGTTTTTT. This gives the protein CASSPQGSTNEKLFF.

The chain links TRBV9 to TRBJ2-1, with 8 nucleotides matching TRBD2. Trimming removed 2 bases from V and 1 base from J; junction bases left unmatched: 2. CDR3 length: 15 amino acids. Germline CDR1 is SGDLS and CDR2 is YYNGEE. CDR3 in amino acids: CASSVSGSSYNEQFF. DNA for the CDR3: TGTGCCAGCAGCGTGAGCGGGAGTTCCTACAATGAGCAGTTCTTC.

The chain links TRBV6-1 to TRBJ1-4; TRBD1 might be the D (5 bases). Germline values: CDR1 MNHNS, CDR2 SASEGT. Trimming took off 6 bases at V and 2 bases at J, with 13 bases between the two ends. The CDR3 spans 15 residues. The CDR3 here is CASSGGWGTNEKLFF. CDR3 nucleotides: TGTGCCAGCAGCGGGGGATGGGGGACTAATGAAAAACTGTTTTTT.

This chain links TRBV30 with TRBJ2-7; D uncertain. Trimming pared 1 base from V and 1 base from J, leaving 11 bases between. Germline V gives CDR1 GTSNPN, CDR2 SVGIG (reference sequence). This CDR3 contains 14 residues. Here the CDR3 reads CAWSEQTVSYEQYF. The CDR3 bases are TGTGCCTGGAGTGAACAGACCGTTTCCTACGAGCAGTACTTC.

V usage is TRBV10-1 and J usage is TRBJ1-1; 7 nucleotides align to TRBD1. CDR1 is WNHNN and CDR2 is SYGVQD in the germline V gene (reference sequence). This CDR3 has 16 amino acids. V shed 3 bases and J 4 bases; nucleotides not matched to a gene: 11. This CDR3 reads CASSERHTPGGTEAFF. As DNA, the CDR3 is TGCGCCAGCAGTGAACGCCACACCCCAGGGGGCACTGAAGCTTTCTTT.

In its sample, this clone was seen once. This rearrangement joins TRBV2 to TRBJ1-1; maybe TRBD1 (5 bases). CDR1 is SNHLY and CDR2 is FYNNEI in the germline V gene. V shed 7 bases and J shed 1 base, with 10 bases lying between them. The CDR3 is 13 residues long. The DNA for the CDR3 is TGTGCCAGCATCACAGGCTGGAACACTGAAGCTTTCTTT. It codes for CASITGWNTEAFF.

This chain uses TRBV4-1 with TRBJ1-1; TRBD1 matches 8 bases. The CDR3 spans 16 residues. J gave up 3 bases and V 6 bases, and 12 bases lay outside the gene matches. Germline V gives CDR1 MGHRA, CDR2 YSYEKL. The CDR3 bases are TGCGCCAGCAGTCGAATTCGGACAGGGAAGGACACTGAAGCTTTCTTT. Protein sequence: CASSRIRTGKDTEAFF.

The chain has TRBV28 and TRBJ1-2, with no clear D. Trimming removed 5 bases at V and 8 bases at J, with 15 bases between. This CDR3 region has 13 residues. The germline gives CDR1 MDHEN, CDR2 SYDVKM. The CDR3 spells CASSLQDLRGYTF. For the CDR3, the DNA is TGTGCCAGCAGTCTCCAAGATCTCCGGGGCTACACCTTC.

CDR3 protein: CASSQDGAVKNYGYTF. The DNA for the CDR3 is TGTGCCAGCAGCCAAGATGGAGCGGTGAAAAACTATGGCTACACCTTC. The chain has TRBV4-2 and TRBJ1-2; D is unresolved. CDR3 length: 16 amino acids. The V end lost 0 bases, the J end lost 2 bases, and 13 bases lay between the germline ends. Germline CDR1 is LGHNA and CDR2 is YNFKEQ.

The chain has TRBV29-1 and TRBJ1-4; 9 bases line up with TRBD1. This CDR3 has 14 amino acids. Germline V gives CDR1 SQVTM, CDR2 ANQGSEA. The junction had 10 bases not matched to a gene; V was cut back by 6 bases and J by 8 bases. The chain's CDR3 is CSVDRGFFREKLFF. In DNA, the CDR3 is TGCAGCGTGGACAGGGGTTTTTTTCGGGAAAAACTGTTTTTT.

This clone appeared a single time. The rearrangement joins TRBV7-9 to TRBJ1-2, with D unresolved. V lost 4 bases to trimming and J lost 0 bases, with 15 bases between them. The CDR3 loop spans 16 amino acids. From germline, CDR1 is SEHNR and CDR2 FQNEAQ (reference sequence). The CDR3: CASSSYLLLANYGYTF. The CDR3 DNA reads as TGTGCCAGCAGCTCCTACCTTCTTCTAGCTAACTATGGCTACACCTTC.

This chain uses TRBV5-1 with TRBJ2-1, with 11 bases identical to TRBD2. The CDR3 sequence is 16 residues long. Germline values: CDR1 SGHRS, CDR2 YFSETQ. Germline trimming cut 0 bases from V and 4 bases from J; bases unmatched to any gene: 3. CDR3 region: CASSLGLAGLYNEQFF. The CDR3 DNA follows: TGCGCCAGCAGCTTGGGACTAGCGGGACTGTACAATGAGCAGTTCTTC.

V gene TRBV9 combines with J gene TRBJ2-2, with D possibly matching TRBD2 (5 bases). V dropped 0 bases and J dropped 0 bases, with 6 bases sitting between them. The CDR3 totals 15 residues. The V gene's germline CDR1 is SGDLS and CDR2 YYNGEE. The CDR3 sequence: CASSVAGSNTGELFF. The CDR3 coding sequence is TGTGCCAGCAGCGTAGCGGGGTCGAACACCGGGGAGCTGTTTTTT.

This chain joins TRBV11-2 and TRBJ1-6, with D hard to call. Germline lookup yields CDR1 SGHAT and CDR2 FQNNGV. V lost 4 bases, J lost 0 bases, and 10 bases lay in between. The CDR3 is 16 residues long. CDR3 protein: CASSSGRGSYNSPLHF. In DNA form, the CDR3 reads TGTGCCAGCAGCTCCGGACGGGGCTCCTATAATTCACCCCTCCACTTT.

The gene calls are TRBV7-9 and TRBJ2-1, with 7 positions matching TRBD1. The ends lost 1 base at V and 13 bases at J; junction bases unmatched: 4. This CDR3 region has 12 residues. Germline-derived CDR1 and CDR2 are SEHNR and FQNEAQ (reference sequence). The CDR3, as DNA: TGTGCCAGCAGCTTAGGTACAGGGGATCAGTTCTTC. Protein: CASSLGTGDQFF.

This clone showed up just once. V is TRBV9 and J is TRBJ1-1; 9 bases line up with TRBD1. Trimming cost V 3 bases and J 4 bases; bases outside gene matches: 4. From germline, CDR1 is SGDLS and CDR2 YYNGEE. This CDR3 has 14 residues. As DNA, the CDR3 is TGTGCCAGCAGCGCTGGGACAGGGTTCACTGAAGCTTTCTTT. Translating gives CASSAGTGFTEAFF.

Here the CDR3 reads CATSRGVGAQGGNTIYF. Written as DNA, the CDR3 is TGTGCCACCAGCAGAGGAGTTGGGGCCCAGGGAGGAAACACCATATATTTT. The V and J genes are TRBV15 and TRBJ1-3, with D possibly matching TRBD1 (5 bases). Germline assignment: CDR1 LNHNV and CDR2 YYDKDF (reference sequence). The V and J ends lost 1 base and 4 bases respectively, with 17 bases between them. The CDR3 consists of 17 residues.

The DNA of the CDR3 is TGCAGCGCAGGGGGTCCGGGGAGCACAGATACGCAGTATTTT. It is translated as CSAGGPGSTDTQYF. The J gene is TRBJ2-3, the V gene TRBV29-1; 7 bases align to TRBD1. J was trimmed by 0 bases and V by 7 bases; bases with no gene match: 7. Germline V gene lookup returns CDR1 SQVTM and CDR2 ANQGSEA. The CDR3 runs to 14 residues.

This clone appeared once. The chain couples TRBV5-1 to TRBJ2-1; D perhaps matches TRBD2 (5 bases). This CDR3 contains 15 residues. V gave up 3 bases and J gave up 10 bases, with 20 bases separating them. Germline V lookup: CDR1 SGHRS, CDR2 YFSETQ. CDR3 residues: CASSSIPGSGSEQFF. Written as DNA, the CDR3 is TGCGCCAGCAGCTCGATCCCGGGATCCGGTTCGGAGCAGTTCTTC. The variable domain in full, with the rest retrieved from reference TRBV5-1 and TRBJ2-1, is KAGVTQTPRYLIKTRGQQVTLSCSPISGHRSVSWYQQTPGQGLQFLFEYFSETQRNKGNFPGRFSGRQFSNSRSEMNVSTLELGDSALYLCASSSIPGSGSEQFFGPGTRLTVL.

This clone was observed once. The chain recombines TRBV6-5 with TRBJ1-2; D gene ambiguous. Germline lookup yields CDR1 MNHEY and CDR2 SVGAGI. CDR3 size: 14 residues. V was clipped by 4 bases and J by 4 bases, with 13 bases between them. The CDR3 region is CASSSGGRGYGYTF. The CDR3 coding sequence is TGTGCCAGCAGTTCCGGAGGCAGAGGCTATGGCTACACCTTC.

The rearrangement joins TRBV19 to TRBJ2-7, with D possibly matching TRBD2 (5 bases). The CDR3 spans 15 residues. V was clipped by 4 bases and J by 7 bases, with 20 bases between them. Germline V gene sequence: CDR1 LNHDA, CDR2 SQIVND (reference sequence). This chain's CDR3 is CASSTLAGGPKEQYF. DNA of the CDR3: TGTGCCAGTAGTACTCTCGCGGGCGGCCCTAAGGAGCAGTACTTC. Using reference TRBV19 and TRBJ2-7 for the parts outside the CDR3, the full variable domain is DGGITQSPKYLFRKEGQNVTLSCEQNLNHDAMYWYRQDPGQGLRLIYYSQIVNDFQKGDIAEGYSVSREKKESFPLTVTSAQKNPTAFYLCASSTLAGGPKEQYFGPGTRLTVT.

This chain joins TRBV5-1 and TRBJ1-5, with a weak D call TRBD1 (5 bases). V was cut by 0 bases and J by 5 bases, with 12 bases left in between. The CDR3 is 15 amino acids. Germline V lookup: CDR1 SGHRS, CDR2 YFSETQ. DNA for the CDR3: TGCGCCAGCAGCTTGGGGCAGGGTGCCCATCAGCCCCAGCATTTT. Its translation is CASSLGQGAHQPQHF.

This chain links TRBV4-2 with TRBJ2-3, with D maybe TRBD2 (6 bases). The CDR3 consists of 17 residues. Germline CDR1 and CDR2: LGHNA and YNFKEQ. Trimming took 1 base from V and 2 from J, leaving 16 bases between them. The CDR3, as DNA: TGTGCCAGCAGCCAAGGGGGGAGGCGGGGAAACACAGATACGCAGTATTTT. Translated, it gives CASSQGGRRGNTDTQYF.

This rearrangement joins TRBV6-5 to TRBJ1-2; D possibly corresponds to TRBD1 (5 bases). The CDR3 contains 14 residues. Germline V gene data show CDR1 as MNHEY and CDR2 as SVGAGI. The ends were cut back, 2 bases at V and 8 bases at J, with 15 bases in the middle. CDR3 protein: CASSYTGPSGGYTF. CDR3 sequence (DNA): TGTGCCAGCAGTTACACAGGACCTTCGGGCGGCTACACCTTC.

The J gene is TRBJ2-1, the V gene TRBV5-1; 8 bases align to TRBD2. The CDR3 loop spans 15 amino acids. Germline-derived CDR1 and CDR2 are SGHRS and YFSETQ. Unmatched junction bases numbered 5, after V lost 4 bases and J lost 2 bases. As DNA, the CDR3 is TGCGCCAGCAGCCTCACTAGCGGCACCTACAATGAGCAGTTCTTC. This encodes CASSLTSGTYNEQFF.